This T cell receptor (beta chain) stems from a study of blood T cell repertoires in COVID-19. With regard to this clone: The sample carries other DNA sequences with the same CDR3.

Profiling relied on immunoSEQ multiplex PCR, and the TCRdb table lists in-frame clones only, not all of them. Among some 220,000 clones, about three quarters were seen once, and the ten largest hold roughly 6.7%. This sequence originates from a woman aged 65 to 85 with acute or convalescent COVID-19. Sequencing was carried out using peripheral blood.

The CDR3: CASSPPAGQETQYF. CDR3 DNA: TGTGCCAGCTCACCACCAGCAGGGCAAGAGACCCAGTACTTC. This chain links TRBV18 with TRBJ2-5; maybe TRBD1 (5 bases). The V and J ends lost 0 bases and 2 bases respectively, with 7 bases between them. CDR1 and CDR2 (germline): KGHSH, LQKENI. This CDR3 contains 14 residues. Full variable domain (outside the CDR3, taken from reference TRBV18 and TRBJ2-5): NAGVMQNPRHLVRRRGQEARLRCSPMKGHSHVYWYRQLPEEGLKFMVYLQKENIIDESGMPKERFSAEFPKEGPSILRIQQVVRGDSAAYFCASSPPAGQETQYFGPGTRLLVL.